These T cell receptor beta chains were read from a single sample in a study of CD4 T cells in relation to SARS-CoV-2 and coronaviruses. The repertoire was sequenced with immunoSEQ multiplex PCR; TCRdb's copy has only in-frame clones and lacks some. Found here are about 39,000 clones, approximately 80% of them singletons; the top ten hold 6% to 8.5%. These receptors lack a known antigen. The sequenced material came from naive CD4+ T cells from PBMCs, cultured in vitro. Receptors were obtained from an adult with COVID-19. Each CDR3 is given with its conserved first and last residue. The order of the fields is clone size, J gene, V gene, D gene, CDR3 protein, CDR3 DNA. A D gene is named only where the DNA matches it firmly. Only part of the rows carry a size: once, few, many, or a class if the clone is expanded.

clone size: -
J gene: TRBJ1-5
V gene: TRBV28
D gene: -
CDR3 protein: CASSYPGGNQPQHF
CDR3 DNA: TGTGCCAGCAGTTACCCCGGGGGAAATCAGCCCCAGCATTTT

clone size: -
J gene: TRBJ2-1
V gene: TRBV9
D gene: -
CDR3 protein: CASSVVGSNEQFF
CDR3 DNA: TGTGCCAGCAGCGTAGTGGGATCCAATGAGCAGTTCTTC

clone size: -
J gene: TRBJ2-1
V gene: TRBV13
D gene: -
CDR3 protein: CANNRLLPTSYNEQFF
CDR3 DNA: TGTGCCAACAACCGTTTACTCCCGACCTCCTACAATGAGCAGTTCTTC

clone size: once
J gene: TRBJ2-7
V gene: TRBV14
D gene: -
CDR3 protein: CASSQLRTVGHEQYF
CDR3 DNA: TGTGCCAGCAGCCAACTAAGGACAGTAGGGCACGAGCAGTACTTC

clone size: -
J gene: TRBJ2-1
V gene: TRBV7-2
D gene: -
CDR3 protein: CASSPQTEWNEQFF
CDR3 DNA: TGTGCCAGCAGCCCACAAACGGAATGGAATGAGCAGTTCTTC

clone size: -
J gene: TRBJ2-1
V gene: TRBV9
D gene: -
CDR3 protein: CASSPTSFPYNEQFF
CDR3 DNA: TGTGCCAGCTCTCCTACTAGTTTCCCTTACAATGAGCAGTTCTTC

clone size: -
J gene: TRBJ1-5
V gene: TRBV24-1
D gene: TRBD1
CDR3 protein: CATSAGTGYGQPQHF
CDR3 DNA: TGTGCCACCAGCGCCGGGACAGGGTATGGCCAGCCCCAGCATTTT

clone size: -
J gene: TRBJ2-3
V gene: TRBV28
D gene: -
CDR3 protein: CASRDTGQLIADTQYF
CDR3 DNA: TGTGCCAGCAGGGACACAGGGCAGTTGATTGCAGATACGCAGTATTTT

clone size: -
J gene: TRBJ2-1
V gene: TRBV6-2/TRBV6-3
D gene: TRBD1
CDR3 protein: CASSYSEAGGYEQFF
CDR3 DNA: TGTGCCAGCAGTTACTCTGAGGCAGGGGGCTATGAGCAGTTCTTC

clone size: -
J gene: TRBJ2-2
V gene: TRBV4-2
D gene: TRBD2
CDR3 protein: CASSQAHLAGGPTGELFF
CDR3 DNA: TGTGCCAGCAGCCAAGCCCATCTAGCGGGGGGTCCCACCGGGGAGCTGTTTTTT

clone size: -
J gene: TRBJ2-3
V gene: TRBV30
D gene: TRBD1
CDR3 protein: CAWSAWTGGTDTQYF
CDR3 DNA: TGTGCCTGGAGTGCCTGGACAGGGGGCACAGATACGCAGTATTTT

clone size: -
J gene: TRBJ2-1
V gene: TRBV24-1
D gene: TRBD2
CDR3 protein: CATSEGLAAGEQFF
CDR3 DNA: TGTGCCACCAGTGAGGGACTAGCGGCAGGTGAGCAGTTCTTC

clone size: -
J gene: TRBJ2-1
V gene: TRBV2
D gene: -
CDR3 protein: CASIDAAPSNEQFF
CDR3 DNA: TGTGCCAGCATTGATGCGGCCCCCAGCAATGAGCAGTTCTTC

clone size: once
J gene: TRBJ2-7
V gene: TRBV29-1
D gene: TRBD1
CDR3 protein: CSAKLDRGYEQYF
CDR3 DNA: TGCAGCGCAAAATTGGACAGGGGATACGAGCAGTACTTC

clone size: -
J gene: TRBJ2-2
V gene: TRBV20-1
D gene: -
CDR3 protein: CSASPRSGTGELFF
CDR3 DNA: TGCAGTGCTAGTCCTAGATCTGGCACCGGGGAGCTGTTTTTT

clone size: -
J gene: TRBJ1-5
V gene: TRBV6-2/TRBV6-3
D gene: -
CDR3 protein: CASTPRGQSNQPQHF
CDR3 DNA: TGTGCCAGCACCCCGAGGGGACAAAGCAATCAGCCCCAGCATTTT

clone size: -
J gene: TRBJ2-3
V gene: TRBV2
D gene: -
CDR3 protein: CASITLRGRAADTQYF
CDR3 DNA: TGTGCCAGCATCACCCTTCGCGGCAGGGCAGCAGATACGCAGTATTTT

clone size: -
J gene: TRBJ2-7
V gene: TRBV30
D gene: TRBD2
CDR3 protein: CARGSSGSSYEQYF
CDR3 DNA: TGTGCCCGGGGCTCTAGCGGGAGTTCCTACGAGCAGTACTTC

clone size: -
J gene: TRBJ2-4
V gene: TRBV5-6
D gene: TRBD2
CDR3 protein: CASSLSGGNIQYF
CDR3 DNA: TGTGCCAGCAGCCTGTCCGGGGGGAACATTCAGTACTTC

clone size: -
J gene: TRBJ2-1
V gene: TRBV6-6
D gene: -
CDR3 protein: CASSLRRNDNEQFF
CDR3 DNA: TGTGCCAGCAGTTTAAGGCGAAACGACAATGAGCAGTTCTTC

clone size: -
J gene: TRBJ2-7
V gene: TRBV9
D gene: -
CDR3 protein: CASSVEGGDSRNEQYF
CDR3 DNA: TGTGCCAGCAGCGTAGAGGGTGGGGACTCCCGAAACGAGCAGTACTTC

clone size: -
J gene: TRBJ2-2
V gene: TRBV11-1
D gene: TRBD2
CDR3 protein: CASSFTSGANTGELFF
CDR3 DNA: TGTGCCAGCAGCTTTACGAGCGGGGCCAACACCGGGGAGCTGTTTTTT

clone size: -
J gene: TRBJ2-1
V gene: TRBV5-1
D gene: TRBD1
CDR3 protein: CASSAGQGTNSYNEQFF
CDR3 DNA: TGCGCCAGCAGCGCGGGACAGGGGACTAACTCCTACAATGAGCAGTTCTTC

clone size: -
J gene: TRBJ2-7
V gene: TRBV25-1
D gene: -
CDR3 protein: CASSDQGDKPYEQYF
CDR3 DNA: TGTGCCAGCAGTGATCAGGGAGACAAACCGTACGAGCAGTACTTC

clone size: -
J gene: TRBJ1-4
V gene: TRBV7-2
D gene: TRBD1
CDR3 protein: CASSPQGANEKLFF
CDR3 DNA: TGTGCCAGCAGCCCCCAGGGGGCCAATGAAAAACTGTTTTTT

clone size: -
J gene: TRBJ2-4
V gene: TRBV7-3
D gene: -
CDR3 protein: CASSRDSNAGDIQYF
CDR3 DNA: TGTGCCAGCAGCCGGGACTCCAACGCTGGGGACATTCAGTACTTC

clone size: -
J gene: TRBJ2-1
V gene: TRBV19
D gene: -
CDR3 protein: CASRLGGVYNEQFF
CDR3 DNA: TGTGCCAGTAGGTTGGGGGGAGTCTACAATGAGCAGTTCTTC

clone size: -
J gene: TRBJ2-3
V gene: TRBV10-3
D gene: TRBD2
CDR3 protein: CAIRTTSGPTDTQYF
CDR3 DNA: TGTGCCATCAGAACGACTAGCGGGCCTACGGATACGCAGTATTTT